These 12 T cell receptor beta chains came from one sample sequenced in a study of blood T cell repertoires in COVID-19. TCRdb's table, derived via immunoSEQ multiplex PCR, lists solely in-frame clones and lacks some. The data contain more than 90,000 clones, roughly 84% of them seen just once; the ten biggest clones take up 1.4% to 1.5%. Input material: peripheral blood. These receptors came from a man aged 40-55 years with acute or convalescent COVID-19.

The chain joins TRBV6-1 to TRBJ1-5; TRBD1 matches 8 bases. The CDR3 has 16 residues. V shed 2 bases, J shed 0 bases, and the junction held 3 bases outside the gene matches. CDR1 and CDR2 (germline): MNHNS, SASEGT. CDR3 sequence reads: CASSEQGAYSNQPQHF. CDR3 bases: TGTGCCAGCAGTGAACAGGGGGCGTATAGCAATCAGCCCCAGCATTTT.

The gene calls are TRBV7-2 and TRBJ2-7, with D perhaps TRBD1 (6 bases). Looked up from germline, CDR1 is SGHTA and CDR2 is FQGNSA. The CDR3 is made up of 12 amino acids. The ends were cut back, 5 bases at V and 6 bases at J, with 11 bases in the middle. CDR3 bases: TGTGCCAGCAGCACCCGGACAGTCGAGCAGTACTTC. Protein sequence: CASSTRTVEQYF.

This clone was seen a single time. The chain has TRBV27 and TRBJ2-5, with unresolved D. This CDR3 comprises 13 residues. The germline V gene has CDR1 MNHEY and CDR2 SMNVEV (reference sequence). Trimming took 2 bases from V and 5 from J, leaving 9 bases between them. The DNA of the CDR3 is TGTGCCAGCAGTTTACGAGTTCCCGAGACCCAGTACTTC. The encoded protein is CASSLRVPETQYF.

The chain recombines TRBV29-1 with TRBJ1-5; 9 bases match TRBD1. V was pared by 6 bases and J by 7 bases, with 7 bases of the junction left unmatched. This CDR3 region has 13 residues. Germline CDR1 SQVTM, CDR2 ANQGSEA. CDR3 in DNA: TGCAGCGTGGGGGACAGGGAAAGGCAGCCCCAGCATTTT. It yields the protein CSVGDRERQPQHF. The whole variable domain, filled in from reference TRBV29-1 and TRBJ1-5, reads SAVISQKPSRDICQRGTSLTIQCQVDSQVTMMFWYRQQPGQSLTLIATANQGSEATYESGFVIDKFPISRPNLTFSTLTVSNMSPEDSSIYLCSVGDRERQPQHFGDGTRLSIL.

The chain couples TRBV28 to TRBJ2-7, with 7 bases matching TRBD1. The CDR3 extends over 13 amino acids. The V gene's germline CDR1 is MDHEN and CDR2 SYDVKM. Unmatched junction bases numbered 1, after V lost 4 bases and J lost 1 base. The CDR3 DNA sequence: TGTGCCAGCAGTTGGACAGGTTCCTACGAGCAGTACTTC. This gives the protein CASSWTGSYEQYF.

This rearrangement joins TRBV2 to TRBJ2-7; D possibly corresponds to TRBD1 (5 bases). CDR1 SNHLY and CDR2 FYNNEI come from the germline V gene. The length of the CDR3 is 15 residues. The germline V and J ends were trimmed by 10 bases and 3 bases, with 22 bases remaining between them. Written as DNA, the CDR3 is TGTGCCAATAAAAAGGAGACAGCCGATTACTACGAGCAGTACTTC. Translation gives CANKKETADYYEQYF.

The chain joins TRBV19 to TRBJ2-2; 8 bases match TRBD1. The CDR3 is 15 amino acids. Germline V gene lookup returns CDR1 LNHDA and CDR2 SQIVND (reference sequence). V trimming: 5 bases; J trimming: 4 bases; junction bases outside the gene matches: 6. CDR3 loop: CASSPNRGSTGELFF. As DNA, the CDR3 is TGTGCCAGTAGTCCCAACAGGGGGTCCACCGGGGAGCTGTTTTTT.

The CDR3 bases are TGTGCCAGCTCACCCGGACAGGGGGCATGGTATGGCTACACCTTC. This gives the protein CASSPGQGAWYGYTF. The V gene is TRBV18, the J gene TRBJ1-2, with 11 nucleotides matching TRBD1. This CDR3 comprises 15 residues. CDR1 and CDR2 from the germline V gene are KGHSH and LQKENI. The V gene end was trimmed by 3 bases and the J gene end by 5 bases; junction bases not matched to a gene: 5.

This sequence joins TRBV5-1 and TRBJ2-7; possibly TRBD1 for D (6 bases). V lost 5 bases, J lost 3 bases, and 15 bases lay in between. This CDR3 is built from 14 residues. CDR1 SGHRS and CDR2 YFSETQ come from the germline V gene. As DNA, the CDR3 is TGCGCCAGCAGTCGAGACAGGTTGAACTACGAGCAGTACTTC. As protein: CASSRDRLNYEQYF.

This chain uses TRBV15 with TRBJ1-1, with D perhaps matching TRBD1 (6 bases). Trimming removed 0 bases from V and 1 base from J, with 9 bases in between. Looked up from germline, CDR1 is LNHNV and CDR2 is YYDKDF (reference sequence). This CDR3 is 15 amino acids long. The CDR3 protein is CATSRDGRGNTEAFF. The CDR3 DNA sequence: TGTGCCACCAGCAGAGATGGCAGGGGGAACACTGAAGCTTTCTTT.

The CDR3 sequence: CASSLAGNQPQHF. CDR3 bases: TGTGCCAGCAGTTTGGCAGGCAATCAGCCCCAGCATTTT. V and J are TRBV28 and TRBJ1-5; D remains ambiguous. The V end lost 3 bases, the J end lost 2 bases, and 5 bases lay between the germline ends. The CDR3 extends over 13 amino acids. The germline V gene has CDR1 MDHEN and CDR2 SYDVKM.

This chain uses TRBV7-2 with TRBJ2-7, with no clear D. This CDR3 has 15 residues. Per germline, CDR1 SGHTA and CDR2 FQGNSA. V gave up 4 bases and J gave up 2 bases, with 15 bases separating them. The chain's CDR3 is CASSSSPVITYEQYF. As DNA, the CDR3 is TGTGCCAGCAGCTCCTCCCCGGTGATTACCTACGAGCAGTACTTC. The whole variable domain, filled in from reference TRBV7-2 and TRBJ2-7, reads GAGVSQSPSNKVTEKGKDVELRCDPISGHTALYWYRQSLGQGLEFLIYFQGNSAPDKSGLPSDRFSAERTGGSVSTLTIQRTQQEDSAVYLCASSSSPVITYEQYFGPGTRLTVT.